Given below is one T cell receptor (beta chain) in context. Assay: immunoSEQ multiplex PCR; the TCRdb copy retains only in-frame clones and omits some. The sample gives 100,000 to 150,000 clones, 75% to 95% of which show up once; roughly 2.6% is in the top ten. The data originate from a study of control samples from healthy donors and cancer patients. CDR1 is DFQATT, CDR2 SNEGSKA, per germline (reference sequence). V gave up 3 bases and J gave up 7 bases; unmatched junction bases: 4. CDR3 length: 13 amino acids. This sequence originates from a man in his forties or fifties in good health. What was sequenced was blood. This rearrangement joins TRBV20-1 to TRBJ1-5, with TRBD1 identical over 9 bases. Here the CDR3 DNA reads TGCAGTGCTAGTAGCACAGGGGGCCAGCCCCAGCATTTT. This sequence encodes CSASSTGGQPQHF.